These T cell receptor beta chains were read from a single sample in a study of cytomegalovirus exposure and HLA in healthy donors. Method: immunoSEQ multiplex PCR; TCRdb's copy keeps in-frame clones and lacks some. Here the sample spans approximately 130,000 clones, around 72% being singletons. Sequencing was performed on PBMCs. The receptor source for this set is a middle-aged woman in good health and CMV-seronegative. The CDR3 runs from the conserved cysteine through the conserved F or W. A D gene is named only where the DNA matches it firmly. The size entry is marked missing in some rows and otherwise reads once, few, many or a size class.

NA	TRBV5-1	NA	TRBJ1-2	CASSLVTGTSYGYTF
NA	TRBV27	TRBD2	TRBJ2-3	CASSLSTFGLAGTDTQYF
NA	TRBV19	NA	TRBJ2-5	CASSIVTSTLGETQYF
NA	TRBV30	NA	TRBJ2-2	CAWELDNTGELFF
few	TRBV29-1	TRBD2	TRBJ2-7	CSVGPSGSSYEQYF
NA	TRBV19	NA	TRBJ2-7	CASSGDTSSYEQYF
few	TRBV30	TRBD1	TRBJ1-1	CAWTPPTGTVNTEAFF
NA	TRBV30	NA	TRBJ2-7	CAWSSKVGGLLPYEQYF
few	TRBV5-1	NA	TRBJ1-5	CASSFDFGGTQPQHF
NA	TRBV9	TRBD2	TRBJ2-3	CASSLDSGGAGTDTQYF
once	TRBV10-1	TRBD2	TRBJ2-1	CASSVAGGPFNEQFF
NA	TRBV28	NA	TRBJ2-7	CASSFNEQYF
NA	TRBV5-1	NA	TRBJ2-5	CASSNPGALRETQYF
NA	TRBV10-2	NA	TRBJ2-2	CASSENVAGYGELFF
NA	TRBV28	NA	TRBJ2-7	CASSDEGVRYEQYF
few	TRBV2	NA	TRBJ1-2	CASPGAGTNYGYTF
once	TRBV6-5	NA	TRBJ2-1	CASSYTEELNEQFF
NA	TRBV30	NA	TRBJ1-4	CAWSVPQGGREKLFF
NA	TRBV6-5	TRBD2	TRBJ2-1	CASSYWEGAGYNEQFF
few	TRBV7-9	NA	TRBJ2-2	CSSSLVRGTNTGELFF
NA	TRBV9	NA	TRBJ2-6	CASSVGTVSGANVLTF
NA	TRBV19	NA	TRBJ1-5	CASSIGGTAVNQPQHF
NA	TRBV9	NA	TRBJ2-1	CASSEGETTNEQFF
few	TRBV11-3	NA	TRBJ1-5	CASESDQPQHF
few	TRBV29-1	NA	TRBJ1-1	CSVGASNTEAFF
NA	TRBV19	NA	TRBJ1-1	CASGQRNTEAFF
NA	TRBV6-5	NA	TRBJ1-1	CASSYFGDTEAFF
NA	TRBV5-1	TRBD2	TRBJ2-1	CASSLDGRAVDEQFF
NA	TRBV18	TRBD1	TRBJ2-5	CASSPTTGVQETQYF
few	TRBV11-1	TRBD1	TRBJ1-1	CASSPGTGMNTEAFF
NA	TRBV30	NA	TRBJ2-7	CAWGLGSEQYF
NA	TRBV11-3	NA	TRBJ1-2	CAGSLRRVGYGYTF
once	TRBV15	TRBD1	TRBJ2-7	CATSRDRGQGEQYF
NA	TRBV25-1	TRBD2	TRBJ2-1	CASSTSKPGLAGANEQFF
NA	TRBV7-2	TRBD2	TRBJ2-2	CASSLEAGGLGGELFF
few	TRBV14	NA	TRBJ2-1	CASSQEWAGEQFF
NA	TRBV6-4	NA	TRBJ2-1	CTSSDSFVGAREQFF
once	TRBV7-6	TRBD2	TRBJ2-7	CASSLDGTSPTYEQYF
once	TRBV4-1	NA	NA	CASSQVGSSRDYEQYF
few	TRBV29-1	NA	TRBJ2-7	CSVEDQARSSYEQYF
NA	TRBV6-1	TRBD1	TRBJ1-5	CASSVNRGGQPQHF
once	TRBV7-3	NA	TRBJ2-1	CASSLTGRGVNEQFF
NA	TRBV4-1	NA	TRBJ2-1	CASSQDSGVEQFF
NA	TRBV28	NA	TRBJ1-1	CASRPGTNTEAFF
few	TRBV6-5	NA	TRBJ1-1	CASSYSLGLGAFF
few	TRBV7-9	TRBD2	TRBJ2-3	CASSPLPLLAGATDTQYF
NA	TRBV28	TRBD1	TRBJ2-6	CASREQGANSGANGLTF
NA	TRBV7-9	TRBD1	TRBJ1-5	CASSLGGTASYQPQHF
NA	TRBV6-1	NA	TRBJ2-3	CASSEDIVRDTQYF
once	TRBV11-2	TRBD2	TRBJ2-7	CASSATGTSGRGYEQYF
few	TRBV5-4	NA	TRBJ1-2	CASSFQGLANYGYTF
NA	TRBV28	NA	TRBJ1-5	CASSYEGGGDQPQHF
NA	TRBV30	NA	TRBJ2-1	CAWISSGDTNEQFF